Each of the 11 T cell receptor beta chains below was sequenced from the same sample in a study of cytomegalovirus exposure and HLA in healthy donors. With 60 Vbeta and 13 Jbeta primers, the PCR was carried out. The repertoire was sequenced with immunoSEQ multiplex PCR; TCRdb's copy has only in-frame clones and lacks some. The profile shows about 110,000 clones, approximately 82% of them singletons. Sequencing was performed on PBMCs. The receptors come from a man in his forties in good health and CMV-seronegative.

The CDR3 sequence: CSAGLGQGANGELFF. CDR3 coding DNA: TGCAGCGCCGGTTTGGGACAGGGGGCTAACGGGGAGCTGTTTTTT. This chain uses TRBV29-1 with TRBJ2-2, with 12 bases that match TRBD1. J gave up 7 bases and V 7 bases, and 10 bases lay outside the gene matches. Per germline, CDR1 SQVTM and CDR2 ANQGSEA. CDR3 length: 15 amino acids.

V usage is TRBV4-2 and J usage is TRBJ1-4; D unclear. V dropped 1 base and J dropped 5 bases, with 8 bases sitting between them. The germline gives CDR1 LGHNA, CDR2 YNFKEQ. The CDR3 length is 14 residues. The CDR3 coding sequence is TGTGCCAGCAGCCAAGTTGGCGGGAATGAAAAACTGTTTTTT. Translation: CASSQVGGNEKLFF.

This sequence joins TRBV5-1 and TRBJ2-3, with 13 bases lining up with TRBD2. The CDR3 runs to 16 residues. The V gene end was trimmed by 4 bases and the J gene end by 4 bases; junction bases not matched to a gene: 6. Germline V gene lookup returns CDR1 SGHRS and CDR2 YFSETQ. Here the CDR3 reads CASSGRLAGGSDTQYF. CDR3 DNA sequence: TGCGCCAGCAGCGGACGACTAGCGGGGGGATCAGATACGCAGTATTTT.

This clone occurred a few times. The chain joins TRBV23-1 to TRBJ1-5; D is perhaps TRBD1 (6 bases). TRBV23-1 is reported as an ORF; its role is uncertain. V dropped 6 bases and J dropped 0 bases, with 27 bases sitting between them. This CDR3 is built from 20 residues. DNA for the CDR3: TGCGCCAGCAGCCAAAACATCCTAGGGGGATTTTGTCTTAGCAATCAGCCCCAGCATTTT. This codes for CASSQNILGGFCLSNQPQHF.

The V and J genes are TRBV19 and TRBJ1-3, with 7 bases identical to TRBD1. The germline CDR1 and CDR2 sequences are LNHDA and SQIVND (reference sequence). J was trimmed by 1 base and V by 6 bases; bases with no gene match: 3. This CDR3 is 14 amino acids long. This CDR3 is CASRMDRSGNTIYF. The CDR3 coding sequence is TGTGCCAGTAGGATGGACAGGTCTGGAAACACCATATATTTT.

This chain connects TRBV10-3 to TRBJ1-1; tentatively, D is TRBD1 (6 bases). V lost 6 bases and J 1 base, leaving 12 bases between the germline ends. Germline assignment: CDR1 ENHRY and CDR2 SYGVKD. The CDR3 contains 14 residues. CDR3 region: CAIRFGQQNTEAFF. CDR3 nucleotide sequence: TGTGCCATCAGGTTCGGACAGCAGAACACTGAAGCTTTCTTT.

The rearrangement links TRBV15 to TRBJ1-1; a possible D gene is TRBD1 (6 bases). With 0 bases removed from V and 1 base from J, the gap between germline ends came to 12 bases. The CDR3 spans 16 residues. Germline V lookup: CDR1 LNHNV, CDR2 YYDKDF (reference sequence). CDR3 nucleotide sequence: TGTGCCACCAGCAGAGATCTTTACAGGGCGAACACTGAAGCTTTCTTT. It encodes CATSRDLYRANTEAFF. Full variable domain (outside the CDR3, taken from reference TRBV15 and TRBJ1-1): DAMVIQNPRYQVTQFGKPVTLSCSQTLNHNVMYWYQQKSSQAPKLLFHYYDKDFNNEADTPDNFQSRRPNTSFCFLDIRSPGLGDTAMYLCATSRDLYRANTEAFFGQGTRLTVV.

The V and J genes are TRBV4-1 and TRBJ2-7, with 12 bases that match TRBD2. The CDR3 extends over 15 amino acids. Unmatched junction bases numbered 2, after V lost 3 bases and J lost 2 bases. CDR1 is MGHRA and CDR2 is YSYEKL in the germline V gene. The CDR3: CASSQTSGGAYEQYF. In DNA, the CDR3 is TGCGCCAGCAGCCAGACTAGCGGGGGAGCCTACGAGCAGTACTTC.

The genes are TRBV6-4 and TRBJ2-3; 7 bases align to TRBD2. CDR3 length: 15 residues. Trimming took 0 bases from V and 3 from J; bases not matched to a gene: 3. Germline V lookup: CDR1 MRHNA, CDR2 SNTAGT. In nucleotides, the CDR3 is TGTGCCAGCAGTGACTCGGGACTACTTACAGATACGCAGTATTTT. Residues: CASSDSGLLTDTQYF.

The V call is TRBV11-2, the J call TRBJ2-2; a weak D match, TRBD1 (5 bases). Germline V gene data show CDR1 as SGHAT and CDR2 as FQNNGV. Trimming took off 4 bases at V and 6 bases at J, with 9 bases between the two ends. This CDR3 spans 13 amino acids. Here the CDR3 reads CASSWGMAGELFF. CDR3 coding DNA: TGTGCCAGCAGCTGGGGCATGGCCGGGGAGCTGTTTTTT. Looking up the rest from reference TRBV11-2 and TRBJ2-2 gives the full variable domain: EAGVAQSPRYKIIEKRQSVAFWCNPISGHATLYWYQQILGQGPKLLIQFQNNGVVDDSQLPKDRFSAERLKGVDSTLKIQPAKLEDSAVYLCASSWGMAGELFFGEGSRLTVL.

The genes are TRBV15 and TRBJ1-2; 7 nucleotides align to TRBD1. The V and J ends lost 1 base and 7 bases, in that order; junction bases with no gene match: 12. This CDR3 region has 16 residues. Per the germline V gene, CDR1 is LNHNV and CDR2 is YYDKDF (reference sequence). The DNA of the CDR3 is TGTGCCACCAGCAGAGGCCTAGGGACAGCTACCATTGGCTACACCTTC. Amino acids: CATSRGLGTATIGYTF.